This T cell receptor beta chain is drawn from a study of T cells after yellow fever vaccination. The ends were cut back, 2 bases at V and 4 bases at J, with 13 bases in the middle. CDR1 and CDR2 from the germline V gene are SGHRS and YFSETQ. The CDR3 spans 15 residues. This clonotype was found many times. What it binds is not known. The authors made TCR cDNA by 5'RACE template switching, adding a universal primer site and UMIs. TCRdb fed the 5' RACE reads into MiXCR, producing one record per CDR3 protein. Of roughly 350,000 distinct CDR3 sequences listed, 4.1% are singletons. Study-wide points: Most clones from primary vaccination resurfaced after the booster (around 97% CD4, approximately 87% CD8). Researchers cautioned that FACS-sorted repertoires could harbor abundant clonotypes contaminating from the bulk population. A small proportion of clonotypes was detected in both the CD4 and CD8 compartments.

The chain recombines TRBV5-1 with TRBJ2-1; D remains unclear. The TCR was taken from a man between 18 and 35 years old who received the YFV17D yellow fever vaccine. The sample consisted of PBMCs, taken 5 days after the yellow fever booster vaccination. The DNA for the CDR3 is TGCGCCAGCAGCTTATCGCTCGGGCAGTACAATGAGCAGTTCTTC. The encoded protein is CASSLSLGQYNEQFF.